This T cell receptor (beta chain) was documented in a study of blood T cells in healthy people across ages. CDR1 is SGHTA, CDR2 FQGNSA, per germline. V was shortened by 6 bases and J by 6 bases, with 18 bases between the two germline ends. The CDR3 loop spans 15 amino acids. Using a J-beta primer mix together with a sample-barcoded 5' primer, a second PCR was run for roughly 6 to 12 cycles. Each TCR beta cDNA got a 12-nucleotide random molecular identifier. TCRdb independently ran MiXCR on the 5' RACE reads; one entry per CDR3 protein. This table has a few hundred thousand distinct CDR3 sequences, about 26% appearing once. This clonotype was detected only a few times. Since a much larger clone is just one base distant, this may be a read error.

The V call is TRBV7-2, the J call TRBJ1-5, with a tentative D call TRBD1 (6 bases). Sequencing input: blood. This sequence was found in a woman in her 70s in good health. CDR3 sequence reads: CASSLGGRGSQPQHF. CDR3 DNA sequence: TGTGCCAGCAGTCTAGGGGGAAGGGGGAGTCAGCCCCAGCATTTT.